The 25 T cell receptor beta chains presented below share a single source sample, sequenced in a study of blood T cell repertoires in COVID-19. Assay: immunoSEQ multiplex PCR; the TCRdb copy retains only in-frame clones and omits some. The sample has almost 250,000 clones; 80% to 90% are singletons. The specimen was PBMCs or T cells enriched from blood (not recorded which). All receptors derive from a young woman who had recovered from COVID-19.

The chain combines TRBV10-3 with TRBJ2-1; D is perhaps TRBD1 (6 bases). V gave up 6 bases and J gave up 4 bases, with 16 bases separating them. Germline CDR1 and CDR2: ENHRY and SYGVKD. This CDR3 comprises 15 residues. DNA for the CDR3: TGTGCCATCAGCGATACAGGGCGACCTTACAATGAGCAGTTCTTC. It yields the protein CAISDTGRPYNEQFF.

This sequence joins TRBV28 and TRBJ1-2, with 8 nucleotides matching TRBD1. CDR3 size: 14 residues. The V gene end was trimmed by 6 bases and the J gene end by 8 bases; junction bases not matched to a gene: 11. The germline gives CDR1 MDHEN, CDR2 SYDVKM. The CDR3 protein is CASRPSGGAWGYTF. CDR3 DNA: TGTGCCAGCAGACCTTCAGGGGGCGCGTGGGGCTACACCTTC.

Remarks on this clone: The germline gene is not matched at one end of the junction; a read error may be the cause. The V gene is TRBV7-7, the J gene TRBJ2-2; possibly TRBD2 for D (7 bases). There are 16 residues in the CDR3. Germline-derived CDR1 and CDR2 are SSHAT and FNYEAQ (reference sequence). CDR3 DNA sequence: TGTGCTAGCAGCCGGGGGGCGGCCTCGAACACCGGGGAGCTGTTTTTT. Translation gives CASSRGAASNTGELFF.

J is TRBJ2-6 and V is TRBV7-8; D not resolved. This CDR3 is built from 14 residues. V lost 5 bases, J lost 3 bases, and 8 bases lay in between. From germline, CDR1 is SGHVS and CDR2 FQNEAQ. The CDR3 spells CASSLRLGANVLTF. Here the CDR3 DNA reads TGTGCCAGCAGCCTTAGACTTGGGGCCAACGTCCTGACTTTC.

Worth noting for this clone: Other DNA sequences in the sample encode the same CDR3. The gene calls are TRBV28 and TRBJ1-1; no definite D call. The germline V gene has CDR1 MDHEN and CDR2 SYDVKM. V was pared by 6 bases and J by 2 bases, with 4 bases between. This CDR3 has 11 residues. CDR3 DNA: TGTGCCAGCAGCAGAAACACTGAAGCTTTCTTT. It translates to CASSRNTEAFF.

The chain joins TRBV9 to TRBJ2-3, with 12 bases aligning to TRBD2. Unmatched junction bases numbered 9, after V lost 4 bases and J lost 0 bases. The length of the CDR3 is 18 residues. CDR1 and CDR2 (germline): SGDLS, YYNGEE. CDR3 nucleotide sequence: TGTGCCAGCAGCTTCAGTCCCGGGACTAGCGGGAGCACAGATACGCAGTATTTT. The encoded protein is CASSFSPGTSGSTDTQYF.

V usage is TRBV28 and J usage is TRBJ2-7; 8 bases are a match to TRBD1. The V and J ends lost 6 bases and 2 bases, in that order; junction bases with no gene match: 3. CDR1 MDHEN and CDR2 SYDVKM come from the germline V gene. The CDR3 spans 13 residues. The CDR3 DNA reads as TGTGCCAGCAGCACAGGGGGAACCTACGAGCAGTACTTC. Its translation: CASSTGGTYEQYF.

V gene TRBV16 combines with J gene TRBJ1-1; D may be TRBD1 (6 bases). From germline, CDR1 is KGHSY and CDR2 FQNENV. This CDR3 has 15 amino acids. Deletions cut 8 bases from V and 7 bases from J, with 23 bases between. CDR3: CASGLNGQLGLEAFF. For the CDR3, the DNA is TGTGCCAGCGGGCTAAACGGACAGCTTGGTCTTGAAGCTTTCTTT.

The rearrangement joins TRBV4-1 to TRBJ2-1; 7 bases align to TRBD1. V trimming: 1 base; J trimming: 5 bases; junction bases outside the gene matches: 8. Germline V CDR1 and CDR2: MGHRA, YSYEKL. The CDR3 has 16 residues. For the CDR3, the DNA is TGCGCCAGCAGCCAAGTAGGAAGGGGGCGGAACAATGAGCAGTTCTTC. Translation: CASSQVGRGRNNEQFF.

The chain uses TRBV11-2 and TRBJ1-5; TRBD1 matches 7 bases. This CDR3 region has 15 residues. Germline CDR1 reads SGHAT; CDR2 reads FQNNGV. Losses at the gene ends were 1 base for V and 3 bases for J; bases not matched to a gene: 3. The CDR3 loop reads CASSLVQGNNQPQHF. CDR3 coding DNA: TGTGCCAGCAGCTTAGTACAGGGGAACAATCAGCCCCAGCATTTT.

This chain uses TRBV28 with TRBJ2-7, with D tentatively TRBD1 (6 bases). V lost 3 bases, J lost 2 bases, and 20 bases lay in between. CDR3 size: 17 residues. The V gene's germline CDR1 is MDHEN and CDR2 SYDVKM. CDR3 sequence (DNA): TGTGCCAGCAGTTTCGCGCTCAGGACAGAACTAACCTACGAGCAGTACTTC. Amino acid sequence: CASSFALRTELTYEQYF.

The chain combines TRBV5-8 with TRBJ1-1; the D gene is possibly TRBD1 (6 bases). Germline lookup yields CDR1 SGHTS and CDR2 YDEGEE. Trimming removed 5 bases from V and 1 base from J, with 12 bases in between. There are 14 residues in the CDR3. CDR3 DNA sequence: TGTGCCAGCAGTCAACAGGGCGGGAACACTGAAGCTTTCTTT. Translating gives CASSQQGGNTEAFF.

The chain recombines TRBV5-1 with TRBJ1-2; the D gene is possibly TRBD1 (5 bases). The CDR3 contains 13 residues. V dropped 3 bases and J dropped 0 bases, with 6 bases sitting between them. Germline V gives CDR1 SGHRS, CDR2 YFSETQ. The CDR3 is CASSSTANYGYTF. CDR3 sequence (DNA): TGCGCCAGCAGCTCGACAGCTAACTATGGCTACACCTTC. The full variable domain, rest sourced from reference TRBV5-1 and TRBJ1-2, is KAGVTQTPRYLIKTRGQQVTLSCSPISGHRSVSWYQQTPGQGLQFLFEYFSETQRNKGNFPGRFSGRQFSNSRSEMNVSTLELGDSALYLCASSSTANYGYTFGSGTRLTVV.

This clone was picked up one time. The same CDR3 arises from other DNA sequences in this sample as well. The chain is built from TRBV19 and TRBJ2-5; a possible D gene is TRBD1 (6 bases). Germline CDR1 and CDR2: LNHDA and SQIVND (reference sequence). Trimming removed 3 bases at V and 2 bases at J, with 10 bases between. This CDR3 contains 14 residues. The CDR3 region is CASSIGQGQETQYF. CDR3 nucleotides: TGTGCCAGTAGTATTGGGCAGGGGCAAGAGACCCAGTACTTC. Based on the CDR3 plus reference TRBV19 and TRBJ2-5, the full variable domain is DGGITQSPKYLFRKEGQNVTLSCEQNLNHDAMYWYRQDPGQGLRLIYYSQIVNDFQKGDIAEGYSVSREKKESFPLTVTSAQKNPTAFYLCASSIGQGQETQYFGPGTRLLVL.

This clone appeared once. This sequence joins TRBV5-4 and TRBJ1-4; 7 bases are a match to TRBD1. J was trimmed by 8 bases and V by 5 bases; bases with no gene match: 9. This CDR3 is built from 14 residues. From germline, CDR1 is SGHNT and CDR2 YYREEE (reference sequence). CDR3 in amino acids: CASSRTGVEEKLFF. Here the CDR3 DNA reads TGTGCCAGCAGTCGAACAGGGGTAGAAGAAAAACTGTTTTTT. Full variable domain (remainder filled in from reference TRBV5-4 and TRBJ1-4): ETGVTQSPTHLIKTRGQQVTLRCSSQSGHNTVSWYQQALGQGPQFIFQYYREEENGRGNFPPRFSGLQFPNYSSELNVNALELDDSALYLCASSRTGVEEKLFFGSGTQLSVL.

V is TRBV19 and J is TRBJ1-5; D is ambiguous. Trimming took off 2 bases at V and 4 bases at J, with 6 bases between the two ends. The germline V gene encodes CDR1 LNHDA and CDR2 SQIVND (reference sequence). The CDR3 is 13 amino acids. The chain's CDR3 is CASSITKNQPQHF. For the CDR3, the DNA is TGTGCCAGTAGTATAACAAAGAATCAGCCCCAGCATTTT.

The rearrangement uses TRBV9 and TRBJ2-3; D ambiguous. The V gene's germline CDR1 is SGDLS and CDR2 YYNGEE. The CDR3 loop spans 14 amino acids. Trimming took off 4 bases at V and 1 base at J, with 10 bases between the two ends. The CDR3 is CASSLLAGTDTQYF. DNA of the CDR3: TGTGCCAGCAGCCTGCTGGCGGGCACAGATACGCAGTATTTT.

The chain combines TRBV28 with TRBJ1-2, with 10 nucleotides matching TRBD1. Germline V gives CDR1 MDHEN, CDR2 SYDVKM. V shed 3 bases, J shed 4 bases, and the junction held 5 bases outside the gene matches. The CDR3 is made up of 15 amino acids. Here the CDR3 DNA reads TGTGCCAGCAGTTTGGGGGACAGGGGAATCTATGGCTACACCTTC. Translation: CASSLGDRGIYGYTF.

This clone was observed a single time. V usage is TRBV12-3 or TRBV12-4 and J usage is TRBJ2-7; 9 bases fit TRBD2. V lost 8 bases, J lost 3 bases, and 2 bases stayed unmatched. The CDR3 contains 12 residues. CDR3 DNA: TGTGCCAGCGGTAGCGGGAGCTACGAGCAGTACTTC. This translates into CASGSGSYEQYF.

This chain's CDR3 is CASSPLAGGIGEQFF. The CDR3 DNA reads TGTGCCAGTAGTCCCTTAGCGGGAGGTATCGGTGAGCAGTTCTTC. The chain uses TRBV19 and TRBJ2-1, with 10 bases lining up with TRBD2. V trimming: 5 bases; J trimming: 9 bases; junction bases outside the gene matches: 10. The germline V gene encodes CDR1 LNHDA and CDR2 SQIVND (reference sequence). The length of the CDR3 is 15 residues.

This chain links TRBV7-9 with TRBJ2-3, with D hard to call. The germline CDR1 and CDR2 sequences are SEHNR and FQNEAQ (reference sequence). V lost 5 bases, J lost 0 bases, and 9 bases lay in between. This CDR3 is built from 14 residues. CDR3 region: CASSAQTSTDTQYF. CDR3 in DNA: TGTGCCAGCAGCGCTCAGACTAGCACAGATACGCAGTATTTT.

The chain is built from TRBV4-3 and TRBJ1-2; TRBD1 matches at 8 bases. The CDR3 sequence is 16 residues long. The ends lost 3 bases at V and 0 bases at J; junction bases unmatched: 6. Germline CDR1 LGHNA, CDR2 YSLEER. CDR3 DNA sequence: TGCGCCAGCAGCCAGGGGACAGGTTGGTCTAACTATGGCTACACCTTC. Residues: CASSQGTGWSNYGYTF.

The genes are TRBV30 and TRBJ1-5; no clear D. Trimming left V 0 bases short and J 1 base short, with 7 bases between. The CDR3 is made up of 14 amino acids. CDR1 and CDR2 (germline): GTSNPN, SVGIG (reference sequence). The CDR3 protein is CAWSVAQSNQPQHF. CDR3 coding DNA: TGTGCCTGGAGTGTAGCGCAGAGCAATCAGCCCCAGCATTTT.

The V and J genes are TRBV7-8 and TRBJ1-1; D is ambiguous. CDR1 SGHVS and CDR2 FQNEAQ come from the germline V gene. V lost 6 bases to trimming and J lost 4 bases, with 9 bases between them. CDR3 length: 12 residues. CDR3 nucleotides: TGTGCCAGCAGGACGGGAGGCACTGAAGCTTTCTTT. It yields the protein CASRTGGTEAFF.

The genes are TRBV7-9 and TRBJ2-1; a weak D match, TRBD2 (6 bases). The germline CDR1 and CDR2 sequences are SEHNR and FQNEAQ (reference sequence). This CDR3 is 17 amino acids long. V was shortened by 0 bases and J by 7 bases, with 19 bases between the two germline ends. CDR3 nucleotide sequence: TGTGCCAGCAGCTTAGCTTCTAGCGTGAGGAGTAGTAATGAGCAGTTCTTC. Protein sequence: CASSLASSVRSSNEQFF.